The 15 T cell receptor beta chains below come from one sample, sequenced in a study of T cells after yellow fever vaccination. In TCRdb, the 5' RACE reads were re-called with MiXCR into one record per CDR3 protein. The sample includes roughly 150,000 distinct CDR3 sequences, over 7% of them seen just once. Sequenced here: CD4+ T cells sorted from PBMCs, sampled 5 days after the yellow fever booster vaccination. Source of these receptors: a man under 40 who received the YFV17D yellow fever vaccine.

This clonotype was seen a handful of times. This CDR3 is CASSLTGVSGNTIYF. For the CDR3, the DNA is TGTGCCAGCAGTCTGACAGGGGTGTCTGGAAACACCATATATTTT. The gene calls are TRBV7-2 and TRBJ1-3; 8 bases line up with TRBD1. Germline V gene lookup returns CDR1 SGHTA and CDR2 FQGNSA. Unmatched junction bases numbered 5, after V lost 6 bases and J lost 1 base. The length of the CDR3 is 15 residues.

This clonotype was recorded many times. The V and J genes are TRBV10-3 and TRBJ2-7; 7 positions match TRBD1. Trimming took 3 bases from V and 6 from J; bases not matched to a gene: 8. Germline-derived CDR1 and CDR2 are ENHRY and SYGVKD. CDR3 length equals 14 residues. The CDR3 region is CAISDLQGIGEQYF. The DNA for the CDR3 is TGTGCCATCAGTGATTTACAGGGGATTGGCGAGCAGTACTTC.

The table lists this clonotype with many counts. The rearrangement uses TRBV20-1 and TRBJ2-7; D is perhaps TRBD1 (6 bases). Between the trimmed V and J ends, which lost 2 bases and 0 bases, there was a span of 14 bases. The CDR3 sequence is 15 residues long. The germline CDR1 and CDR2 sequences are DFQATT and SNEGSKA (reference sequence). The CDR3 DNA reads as TGCAGTGCTAGAACCCGGGACAAATTCTCCTACGAGCAGTACTTC. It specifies CSARTRDKFSYEQYF.

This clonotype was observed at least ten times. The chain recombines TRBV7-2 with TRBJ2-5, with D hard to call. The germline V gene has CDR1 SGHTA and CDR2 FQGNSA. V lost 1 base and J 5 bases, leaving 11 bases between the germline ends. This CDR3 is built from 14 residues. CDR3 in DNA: TGTGCCAGCAGCTTAGTATCCAGTATGGAGACCCAGTACTTC. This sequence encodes CASSLVSSMETQYF.

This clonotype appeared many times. The CDR3 coding sequence is TGTGCCAGCAGTCCTATAGCGGGAGTAGCAGATACGCAGTATTTT. Its translation is CASSPIAGVADTQYF. This chain uses TRBV12-3 or TRBV12-4 with TRBJ2-3; TRBD2 aligns across 9 bases. Germline trimming cut 5 bases from V and 4 bases from J; bases unmatched to any gene: 7. The CDR3 sequence is 15 residues long.

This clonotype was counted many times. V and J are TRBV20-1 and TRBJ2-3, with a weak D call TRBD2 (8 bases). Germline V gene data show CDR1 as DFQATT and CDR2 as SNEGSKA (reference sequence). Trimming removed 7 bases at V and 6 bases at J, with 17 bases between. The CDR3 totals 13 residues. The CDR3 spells CSVREGARDTQYF. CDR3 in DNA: TGCAGTGTCCGGGAGGGGGCTCGGGATACGCAGTATTTT.

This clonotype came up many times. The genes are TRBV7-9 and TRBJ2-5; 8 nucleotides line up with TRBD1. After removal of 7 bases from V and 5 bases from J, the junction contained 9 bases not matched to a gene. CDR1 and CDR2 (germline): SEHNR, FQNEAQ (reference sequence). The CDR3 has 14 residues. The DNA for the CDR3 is TGTGCCAGCATTCTTGCAGGGGGCGCGGAGACCCAGTACTTC. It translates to CASILAGGAETQYF.

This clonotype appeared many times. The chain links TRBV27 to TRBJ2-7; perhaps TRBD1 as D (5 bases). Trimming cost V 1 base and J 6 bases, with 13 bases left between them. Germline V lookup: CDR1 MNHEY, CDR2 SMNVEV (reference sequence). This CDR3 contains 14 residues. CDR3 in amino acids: CASSLLAGLSEQYF. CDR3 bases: TGTGCCAGCAGTTTATTGGCAGGGCTTAGCGAGCAGTACTTC.

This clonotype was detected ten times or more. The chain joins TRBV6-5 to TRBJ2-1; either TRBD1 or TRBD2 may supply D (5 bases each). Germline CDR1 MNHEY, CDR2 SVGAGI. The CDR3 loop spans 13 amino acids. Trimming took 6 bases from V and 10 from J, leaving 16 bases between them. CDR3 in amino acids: CASRPGPEGEQFF. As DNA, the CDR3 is TGTGCCAGCAGACCTGGTCCTGAGGGGGAGCAGTTCTTC.

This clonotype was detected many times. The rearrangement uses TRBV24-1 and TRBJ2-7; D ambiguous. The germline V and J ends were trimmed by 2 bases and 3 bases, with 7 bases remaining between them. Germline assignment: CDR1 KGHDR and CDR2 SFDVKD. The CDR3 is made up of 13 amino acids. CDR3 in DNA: TGTGCCACCAGTGATTCCTTAGACTACGAGCAGTACTTC. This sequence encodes CATSDSLDYEQYF.

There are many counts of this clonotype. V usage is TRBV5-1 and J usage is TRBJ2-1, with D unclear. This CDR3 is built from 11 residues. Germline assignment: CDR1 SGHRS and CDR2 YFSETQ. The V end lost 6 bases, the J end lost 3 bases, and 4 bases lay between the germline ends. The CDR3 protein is CASTDYNEQFF. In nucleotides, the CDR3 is TGCGCCAGCACCGACTACAATGAGCAGTTCTTC.

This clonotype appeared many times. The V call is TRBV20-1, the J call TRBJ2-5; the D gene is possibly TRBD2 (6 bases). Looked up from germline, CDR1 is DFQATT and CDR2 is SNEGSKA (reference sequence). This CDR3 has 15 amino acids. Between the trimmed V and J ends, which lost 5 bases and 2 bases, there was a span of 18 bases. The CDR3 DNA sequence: TGCAGTGCTCCTAGGGTAGGGGACTTTCAAGAGACCCAGTACTTC. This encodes CSAPRVGDFQETQYF.

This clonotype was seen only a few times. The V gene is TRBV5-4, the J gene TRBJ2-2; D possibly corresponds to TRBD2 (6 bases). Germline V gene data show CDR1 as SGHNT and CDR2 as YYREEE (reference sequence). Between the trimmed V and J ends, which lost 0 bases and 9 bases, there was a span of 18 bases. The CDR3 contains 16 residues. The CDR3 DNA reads TGTGCCAGCAGCTTGGAGACTTCCGGGAGTTCAAGGGAGCTGTTTTTT. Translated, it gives CASSLETSGSSRELFF. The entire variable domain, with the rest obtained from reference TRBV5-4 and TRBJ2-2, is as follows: ETGVTQSPTHLIKTRGQQVTLRCSSQSGHNTVSWYQQALGQGPQFIFQYYREEENGRGNFPPRFSGLQFPNYSSELNVNALELDDSALYLCASSLETSGSSRELFFGEGSRLTVL.

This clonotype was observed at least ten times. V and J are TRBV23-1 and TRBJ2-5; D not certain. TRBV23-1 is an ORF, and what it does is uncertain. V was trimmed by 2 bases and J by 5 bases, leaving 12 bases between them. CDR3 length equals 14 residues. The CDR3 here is CASSQKYFHETQYF. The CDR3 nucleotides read TGCGCCAGCAGTCAAAAGTATTTCCACGAGACCCAGTACTTC.

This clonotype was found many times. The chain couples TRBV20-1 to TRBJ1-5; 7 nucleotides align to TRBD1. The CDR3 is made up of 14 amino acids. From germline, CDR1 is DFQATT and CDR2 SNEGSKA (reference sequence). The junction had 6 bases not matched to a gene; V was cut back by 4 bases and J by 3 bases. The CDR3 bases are TGCAGTGCTATCTTGGGGACAGTCAATCAGCCCCAGCATTTT. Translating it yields CSAILGTVNQPQHF.